The T cell receptor beta chain under discussion was sequenced for a study of blood T cell repertoires in COVID-19 (dated by TCRdb to the early 2020s). Describing the broader study: Collaborator samples came from the United States, Italy and Spain and covered acute and convalescent phases of COVID-19. The repertoires were released in a freely available public database intended as a resource for research on the immune response to SARS-CoV-2. Where available, HLA class I and class II types were taken from metadata supplied by the sample provider and were not determined by assay-based typing. Deeply sampled blood TCRbeta repertoires from subjects exposed to, actively infected with, or recovered from COVID-19 were included in the dataset. The samples were drawn from the first 160 participants of the ongoing ImmuneRACE study and from 950 to 1,500 subjects provided by 6 global collaborators. The material from the prospective study consisted of cDNA or gDNA derived from T cells, B-cell-depleted T cells, or PBMCs. A de-identified subject ID, COVID-19 status, age in years and sex were almost always included in the sample metadata. Points the paper makes about the study in general: The quantity of clinical and demographic metadata differed by source and by participant and was supplied without curation.

Participants in the prospective study were aged about 18 to 100 years, lived in 20 to 30 United States geographic areas, and enrolled through a virtual design. In the prospective study, participants were assigned to cohorts based on the clinical history participants reported in a screening survey and a study questionnaire. ImmuneRACE Cohort 3 recovered participants were defined by two consecutive negative NP/OP PCR tests, healthcare professional clearance, or symptom resolution. Mobile phlebotomists in the prospective study collected whole blood, serum and a nasopharyngeal or oropharyngeal swab from every participant. Additional blood draws and questionnaires over an approximately 2-month period could optionally be provided by prospective study participants. Before DNA extraction, blood samples from the prospective study were shipped at room temperature or frozen. With respect to this clone: What antigen it recognizes has not been identified. The input lacks base qualities; no much larger clone sits a single base away.

TCRbeta CDR3 regions were amplified from genomic DNA by means of the immunoSEQ Assay, a bias-controlled multiplex PCR. Per the original workflow: The number of nucleated cells in each sample was estimated from the amplification of reference gene primers within the assay. To quantify the absolute abundance of each unique TCRbeta CDR3 rearrangement, sequence reads were collapsed and filtered. For each sample, productive Simpson clonality was calculated as the square root of Simpson's diversity index over productive rearrangements. Held by TCRdb, this immuneACCESS table contains in-frame sequences only and omits some clones. Under half of the omission traces to an unresolved V gene where checked; the cause of the rest is unknown. The DNA was the basis for D and trimming; V, J and clone size are from that table. Here the sample has around 300,000 clones; about 88% occur a single time. The ten largest make up about 3% of the sample.

At the junction V is shortened by 1 base and J by 5 bases, with 11 bases in between. CDR1 is given as SGHAT and CDR2 as FQNNGV, both from the germline V gene. From the cysteine through the phenylalanine, the CDR3 covers 14 amino acids. Only CDR3 DNA is held: 42 bases, read in frame from base 1. The rearrangement joined TRBV11-2 to TRBJ2-5; D gene: possibly TRBD2, on 6 matching bases. Sequenced sample: PBMCs or T cells enriched from blood (not recorded which). The TCR originated in a woman aged 50 to 60 who had recovered from COVID-19. The CDR3 protein sequence reads: CASSLGRDWETQYF. The sequenced DNA is TGTGCCAGCAGCTTAGGGCGGGACTGGGAGACCCAGTACTTC.